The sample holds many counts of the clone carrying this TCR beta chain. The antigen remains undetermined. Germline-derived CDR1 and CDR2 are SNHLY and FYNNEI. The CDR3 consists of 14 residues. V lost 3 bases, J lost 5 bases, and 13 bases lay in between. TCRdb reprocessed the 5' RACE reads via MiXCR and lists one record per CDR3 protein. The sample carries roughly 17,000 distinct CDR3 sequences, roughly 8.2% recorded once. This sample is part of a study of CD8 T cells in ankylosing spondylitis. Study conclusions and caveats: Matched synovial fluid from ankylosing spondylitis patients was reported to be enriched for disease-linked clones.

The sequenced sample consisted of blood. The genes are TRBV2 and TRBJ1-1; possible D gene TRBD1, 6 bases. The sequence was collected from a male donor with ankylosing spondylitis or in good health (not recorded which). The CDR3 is CASSDRGGRTEAFF. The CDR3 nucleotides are TGTGCCAGCAGTGACAGGGGCGGAAGGACTGAAGCTTTCTTT.